This is a list of T cell receptor beta chains from one sample in a study of monozygotic twins with inflammatory bowel disease. TCRdb reprocessed the 5' RACE reads and stores each CDR3 protein as one record, lacking DNA. The data show about 300,000 distinct CDR3 sequences, and the top ten clones hold more than 4.5%. The specimen sequenced was blood. The receptors originated from a human donor with ulcerative colitis or Crohn's disease, or a healthy co-twin of an affected twin (not recorded which). CDR3s include the opening cysteine and the closing phenylalanine or tryptophan.

V	J	CDR3
TRBV7-2	TRBJ2-5	CVSGSWGQETQYF
TRBV29-1	TRBJ2-3	CSVAEGTDTQYF
TRBV3-1	TRBJ2-7	CASSQGMGHDEQYF
TRBV19	TRBJ2-5	CASSIVGSVETQYF
TRBV7-8	TRBJ2-7	CASSPSLYEQYF
TRBV29-1	TRBJ2-1	CSVGQSSYNEQFF
TRBV7-2	TRBJ1-6	CASMIRTGSPLHF
TRBV9	TRBJ2-7	CASSVGWTSGRDEQYF
TRBV5-1	TRBJ1-1	CASTRDSPMNTEAFF
TRBV7-9	TRBJ2-1	CASSLGASYNEQFF
TRBV7-2	TRBJ2-3	CASSLVRQSTDTQYF
TRBV10-3	TRBJ1-4	CAISDIGSTGANEKLFF
TRBV6-5	TRBJ2-3	CASSYSRNRATDTQYF
TRBV28	TRBJ2-7	CASVRDRGFYEQYF
TRBV5-1	TRBJ1-4	CASSPRAASNEKLFF
TRBV28	TRBJ2-3	CATRGGTDTQYF
TRBV19	TRBJ2-1	CASRGVGSGQGYEQFF
TRBV30	TRBJ1-5	CAWAKRTGSYQPQHF
TRBV5-4	TRBJ2-5	CASSLAGGIPQETQYF
TRBV20-1	TRBJ2-1	CSASELAGINEQFF
TRBV29-1	TRBJ2-7	CSVGGGRTYEQYF
TRBV6-2/TRBV6-3	TRBJ2-7	CASSPVFYEQYF
TRBV6-1	TRBJ1-3	CASKPDSYSGNTIYF
TRBV7-2	TRBJ1-5	CASSLMIGNQPQHF
TRBV20-1	TRBJ2-3	CSAREGLAGGADTQYF
TRBV15	TRBJ2-2	CATSRDPPTGTGELFF
TRBV28	TRBJ2-7	CASSSQAVGGYEQYF
TRBV28	TRBJ1-4	CASSSDDRVGEKLFF
TRBV7-8	TRBJ1-6	CASSPSRGKSYNSPLHF
TRBV7-8	TRBJ2-2	CASSIRQGWTGELFF
TRBV2	TRBJ1-1	CASSAQGLGTEAFF
TRBV25-1	TRBJ1-2	CASSVAGVYGYTF
TRBV30	TRBJ1-6	CAWKKQGAGSPLHF
TRBV28	TRBJ1-4	CASSLPVGMGEKLFF
TRBV6-1	TRBJ2-5	CASSELGGEVSAGRRETQYF
TRBV6-2/TRBV6-3	TRBJ2-4	CASSYRFNLAKNIQYF
TRBV6-5	TRBJ2-7	CASRRGLAGKQYF
TRBV20-1	TRBJ1-3	CSARGQDTIYF
TRBV29-1	TRBJ2-5	CSAIPQETQYF
TRBV12-3/TRBV12-4	TRBJ1-1	CASRLSDGRFTEAFF
TRBV20-1	TRBJ2-2	CSALRTSGIGELFF
TRBV9	TRBJ2-5	CASSVVGRAQETQYF
TRBV18	TRBJ1-5	CASSPRGRGNQPQHF
TRBV6-2/TRBV6-3	TRBJ1-5	CASSSEGGASQPQHF